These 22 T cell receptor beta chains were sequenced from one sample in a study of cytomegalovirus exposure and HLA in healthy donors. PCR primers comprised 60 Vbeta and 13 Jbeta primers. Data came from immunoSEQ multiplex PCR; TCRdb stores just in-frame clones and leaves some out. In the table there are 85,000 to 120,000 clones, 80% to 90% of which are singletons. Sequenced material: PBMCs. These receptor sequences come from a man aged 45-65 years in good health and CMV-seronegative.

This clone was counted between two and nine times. CDR3 protein: CSVDTDSNEKLFF. The CDR3 region has the DNA TGCAGCGTCGATACGGACAGTAATGAAAAACTGTTTTTT. J is TRBJ1-4 and V is TRBV29-1; tentatively, D is TRBD1 (6 bases). Germline assignment: CDR1 SQVTM and CDR2 ANQGSEA. The CDR3 totals 13 residues. Between the trimmed V and J ends, which lost 6 bases and 4 bases, there was a span of 12 bases.

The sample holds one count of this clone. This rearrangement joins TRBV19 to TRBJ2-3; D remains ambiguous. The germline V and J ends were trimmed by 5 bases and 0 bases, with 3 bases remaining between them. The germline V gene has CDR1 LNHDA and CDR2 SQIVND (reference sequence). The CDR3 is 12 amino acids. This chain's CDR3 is CASSGSTDTQYF. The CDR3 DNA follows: TGTGCCAGTAGTGGCAGCACAGATACGCAGTATTTT.

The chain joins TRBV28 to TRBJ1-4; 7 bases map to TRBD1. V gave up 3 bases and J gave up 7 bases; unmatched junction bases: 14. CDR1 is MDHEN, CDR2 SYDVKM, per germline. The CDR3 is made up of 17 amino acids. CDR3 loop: CASSFPNRGRFGEKLFF. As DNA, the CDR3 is TGTGCCAGCAGTTTCCCTAACAGGGGACGGTTTGGTGAAAAACTGTTTTTT.

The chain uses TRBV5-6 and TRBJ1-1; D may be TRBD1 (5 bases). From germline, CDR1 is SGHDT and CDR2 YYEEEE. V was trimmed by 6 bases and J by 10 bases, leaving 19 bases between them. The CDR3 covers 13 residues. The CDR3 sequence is CASTTGRTGGAFF. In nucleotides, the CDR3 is TGTGCCAGCACCACAGGACGGACGGGAGGAGCTTTCTTT.

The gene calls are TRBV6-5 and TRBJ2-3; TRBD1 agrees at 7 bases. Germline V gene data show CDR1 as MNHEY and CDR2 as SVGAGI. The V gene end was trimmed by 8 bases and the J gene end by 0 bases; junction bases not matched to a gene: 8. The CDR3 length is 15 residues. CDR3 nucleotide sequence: TGTGCCAGCTGGGACAGAGGGGGAAGCACAGATACGCAGTATTTT. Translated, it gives CASWDRGGSTDTQYF.

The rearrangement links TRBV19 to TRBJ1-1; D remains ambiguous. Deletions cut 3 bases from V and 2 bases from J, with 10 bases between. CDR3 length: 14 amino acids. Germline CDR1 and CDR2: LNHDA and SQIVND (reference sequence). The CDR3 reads CASSMRRSNTEAFF. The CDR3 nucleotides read TGTGCCAGTAGTATGCGAAGAAGTAACACTGAAGCTTTCTTT.

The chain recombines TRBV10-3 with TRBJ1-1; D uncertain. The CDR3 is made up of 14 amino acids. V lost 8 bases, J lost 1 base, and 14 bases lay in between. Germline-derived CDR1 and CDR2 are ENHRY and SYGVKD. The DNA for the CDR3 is TGTGCCATCGCCCCGGACTCTGGGAACACTGAAGCTTTCTTT. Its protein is CAIAPDSGNTEAFF.

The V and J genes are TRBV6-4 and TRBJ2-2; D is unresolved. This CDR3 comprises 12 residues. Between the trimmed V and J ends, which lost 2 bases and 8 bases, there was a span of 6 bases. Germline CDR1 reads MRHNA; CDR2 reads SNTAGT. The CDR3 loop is CASSDARGELFF. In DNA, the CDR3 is TGTGCCAGCAGTGACGCCAGGGGGGAGCTGTTTTTT.

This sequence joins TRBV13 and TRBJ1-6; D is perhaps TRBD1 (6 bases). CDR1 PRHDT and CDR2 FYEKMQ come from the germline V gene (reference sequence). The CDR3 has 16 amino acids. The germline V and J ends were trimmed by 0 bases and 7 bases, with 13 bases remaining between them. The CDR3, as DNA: TGTGCCAGCAGCTTAGGCCTAGGGGGGGGGAATTCACCCCTCCACTTT. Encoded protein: CASSLGLGGGNSPLHF.

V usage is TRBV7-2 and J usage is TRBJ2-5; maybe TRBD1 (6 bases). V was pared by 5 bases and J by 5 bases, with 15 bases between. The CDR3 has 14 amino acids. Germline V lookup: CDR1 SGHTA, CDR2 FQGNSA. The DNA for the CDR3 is TGTGCCAGCAGCGCCTACAGGGATCGGGAGACCCAGTACTTC. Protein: CASSAYRDRETQYF.

CDR3 sequence reads: CASSPGTLSNQPQHF. The CDR3 bases are TGCGCCAGCAGCCCCGGGACACTTAGCAATCAGCCCCAGCATTTT. The chain recombines TRBV5-1 with TRBJ1-5, with a possible D match to TRBD1 (6 bases). Trimming cost V 4 bases and J 0 bases, with 11 bases left between them. CDR3 length: 15 amino acids. The germline gives CDR1 SGHRS, CDR2 YFSETQ.

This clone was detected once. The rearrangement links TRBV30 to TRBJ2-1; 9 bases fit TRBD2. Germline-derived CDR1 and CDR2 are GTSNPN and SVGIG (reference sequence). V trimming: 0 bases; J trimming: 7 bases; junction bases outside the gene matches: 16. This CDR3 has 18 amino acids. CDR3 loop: CAWSVVLAGSLRDNEQFF. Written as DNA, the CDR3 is TGTGCCTGGAGTGTCGTCCTAGCGGGGTCCCTACGGGATAATGAGCAGTTCTTC.

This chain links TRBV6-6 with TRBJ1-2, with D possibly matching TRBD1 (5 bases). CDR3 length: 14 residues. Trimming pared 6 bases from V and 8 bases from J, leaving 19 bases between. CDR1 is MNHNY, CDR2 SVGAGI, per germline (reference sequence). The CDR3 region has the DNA TGTGCCAGCAGCCCACTGGGAGGGGCGCCGGGCTACACCTTC. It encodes CASSPLGGAPGYTF.

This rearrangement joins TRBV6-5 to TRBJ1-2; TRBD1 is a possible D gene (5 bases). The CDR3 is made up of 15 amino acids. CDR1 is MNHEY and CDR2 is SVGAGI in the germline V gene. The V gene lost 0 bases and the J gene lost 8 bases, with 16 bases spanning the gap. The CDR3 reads CASSYSKAGLEGYTF. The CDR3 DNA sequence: TGTGCCAGCAGTTACTCCAAGGCAGGGCTGGAAGGCTACACCTTC.

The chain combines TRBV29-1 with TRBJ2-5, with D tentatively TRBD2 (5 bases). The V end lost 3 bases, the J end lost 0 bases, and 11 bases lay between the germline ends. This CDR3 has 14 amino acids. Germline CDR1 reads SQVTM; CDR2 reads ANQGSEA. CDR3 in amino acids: CSVDAPGNQETQYF. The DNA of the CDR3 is TGCAGCGTTGATGCTCCGGGGAACCAAGAGACCCAGTACTTC.

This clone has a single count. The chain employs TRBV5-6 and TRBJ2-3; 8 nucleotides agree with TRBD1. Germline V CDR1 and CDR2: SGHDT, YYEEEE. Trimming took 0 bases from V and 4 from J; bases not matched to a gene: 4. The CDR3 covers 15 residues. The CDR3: CASSLGQGNPDTQYF. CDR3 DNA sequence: TGTGCCAGCAGCTTGGGACAGGGGAACCCAGATACGCAGTATTTT.

Here the CDR3 DNA reads TGCGCCAGCAGCCTTCGGGCAGGGGACACTGAAGCTTTCTTT. Its translation is CASSLRAGDTEAFF. The rearrangement joins TRBV4-3 to TRBJ1-1; D might be TRBD1 (6 bases). The V end lost 4 bases, the J end lost 3 bases, and 12 bases lay between the germline ends. This CDR3 is 14 amino acids long. Germline values: CDR1 LGHNA, CDR2 YSLEER.

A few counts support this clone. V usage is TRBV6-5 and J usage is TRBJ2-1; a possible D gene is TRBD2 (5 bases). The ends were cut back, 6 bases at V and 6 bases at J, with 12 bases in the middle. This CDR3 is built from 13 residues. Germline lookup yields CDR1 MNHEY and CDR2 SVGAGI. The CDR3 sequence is CASSQDFLNEQFF. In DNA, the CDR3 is TGTGCCAGCAGCCAGGACTTCCTCAATGAGCAGTTCTTC.

The CDR3 region has the DNA TGTGCCACCAGCGGGGAACTAGAGACGGGCACCGGGGAGCTGTTTTTT. Residues: CATSGELETGTGELFF. The V and J genes are TRBV15 and TRBJ2-2; TRBD2 might be the D (5 bases). The CDR3 is 16 amino acids. V was shortened by 5 bases and J by 4 bases, with 17 bases between the two germline ends. Germline loops: CDR1 LNHNV, CDR2 YYDKDF (reference sequence).

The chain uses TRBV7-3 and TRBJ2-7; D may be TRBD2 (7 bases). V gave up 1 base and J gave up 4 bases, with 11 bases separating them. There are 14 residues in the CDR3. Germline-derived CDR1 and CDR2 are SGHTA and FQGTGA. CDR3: CASSLRGGAYEQYF. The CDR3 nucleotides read TGTGCCAGCAGCTTAAGGGGGGGCGCTTACGAGCAGTACTTC.

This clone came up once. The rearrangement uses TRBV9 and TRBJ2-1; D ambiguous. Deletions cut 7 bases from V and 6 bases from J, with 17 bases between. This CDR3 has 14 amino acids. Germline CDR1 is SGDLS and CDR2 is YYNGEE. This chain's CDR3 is CASGTSTPSNEQFF. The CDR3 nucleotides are TGTGCCAGCGGCACATCCACCCCTTCCAATGAGCAGTTCTTC.

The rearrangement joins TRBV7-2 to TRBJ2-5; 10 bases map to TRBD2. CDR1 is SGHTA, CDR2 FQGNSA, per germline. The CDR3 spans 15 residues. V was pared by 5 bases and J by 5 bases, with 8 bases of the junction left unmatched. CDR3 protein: CASSRSGGREETQYF. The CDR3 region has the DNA TGTGCCAGCAGCCGTAGCGGGGGGCGGGAGGAGACCCAGTACTTC.